This entry lists 3 T cell receptor beta chains sequenced from one sample in a study of T cells in Graves' hyperthyroidism and ophthalmopathy. The TCR beta CDR3 regions underwent amplification using RNA transcripts as the source. A first-round RT-PCR of the TCR CDR3 used the HTBI primer set. TCRdb called the multiplex PCR reads again in MiXCR, with one record for every CDR3 protein. The sample shows 90,000 to 120,000 distinct CDR3 sequences, about 16% of them seen only once. Specimen: blood. All receptors derive from a woman between 50 and 59 years old with Graves' hyperthyroidism.

This clonotype was detected ten times or more. Compared with germline, one end of the junction differs, possibly owing to a read error. The rearrangement links TRBV2 to TRBJ2-5; 7 positions match TRBD2. The CDR3 has 12 residues. The germline V gene encodes CDR1 SNHLY and CDR2 FYNNEI. CDR3 coding DNA: TGTGCCAGCAGTGGCCTGAGACTAGCAGGAAACTTC. Its translation is CASSGLRLAGNF. The complete variable domain, with remaining parts taken from reference TRBV2 and TRBJ2-5, reads EPEVTQTPSHQVTQMGQEVILRCVPISNHLYFYWYRQILGQKVEFLVSFYNNEISEKSEIFDDQFSVERPDGSNFTLKIRSTKLEDSAMYFCASSGLRLAGNFGPGTRLLVL.

This clonotype was seen repeatedly, ten times or more. The J gene is TRBJ2-3, the V gene TRBV5-6; TRBD1 agrees at 7 bases. Trimming removed 3 bases from V and 1 base from J; junction bases left unmatched: 5. CDR3 size: 15 residues. Looked up from germline, CDR1 is SGHDT and CDR2 is YYEEEE. The CDR3 DNA is TGTGCCAGCAGCTGGGGGACAGCCCGCACAGATACGCAGTATTTT. Residues: CASSWGTARTDTQYF. Using reference TRBV5-6 and TRBJ2-3 for the parts outside the CDR3, the full variable domain is DAGVTQSPTHLIKTRGQQVTLRCSPKSGHDTVSWYQQALGQGPQFIFQYYEEEERQRGNFPDRFSGHQFPNYSSELNVNALLLGDSALYLCASSWGTARTDTQYFGPGTRLTVL.

This clonotype was seen ten or more times. This chain joins TRBV6-2 or TRBV6-3 and TRBJ2-7; 7 positions agree with TRBD2. Germline V gene lookup returns CDR1 MNHEY and CDR2 SVGEGT. CDR3 length: 14 amino acids. V was clipped by 7 bases and J by 2 bases; unmatched bases: 8. For the CDR3, the DNA is TGTGCCAGCAATGGACTAGGCGGAGCCTACGAGCAGTACGTC. It is translated as CASNGLGGAYEQYV.